This TCR beta chain stems from a study of T cell repertoires in cytomegalovirus infection. Study-wide results and caveats: Ex vivo, HLA-C-restricted CMV-specific TCR beta clonotypes prevailed over the rest of the response.

From the reads, TCRdb called clonotypes with MiXCR, one entry per CDR3 protein. The sample lists 700,000 to 950,000 distinct CDR3 sequences, approximately 32% seen once, with roughly 12% in the top ten. With regard to this clonotype: The target antigen is unknown.

This CDR3 has 14 residues. Trimming left V 10 bases short and J 0 bases short, with 10 bases between. The sequencing here drew on cultured CD8+ T cells from PBMCs, taken from culture after CMV antigen stimulation. The sequence was obtained from a human donor in good health (CMV status not recorded). Some clones in this sample may be carry-over from other donors' samples. J is TRBJ2-6 and V is TRBV12-3 or TRBV12-4; D is unclear. The CDR3, as DNA: TGTGCCAACCTAGGGATCTCTGGGGCCAACGTCCTGACTTTC. Its protein is CANLGISGANVLTF.